These T cell receptor beta chains were read from a single sample in a study of blood T cell repertoires in COVID-19. Sequenced by immunoSEQ multiplex PCR; TCRdb stores in-frame clones only, minus some. The sample lists 200,000 to 250,000 clones; 70% to 90% were seen once. The sample was peripheral blood. These receptors originate from a woman under 30 who had recovered from COVID-19. CDR3s include the opening cysteine and the closing phenylalanine or tryptophan. A D gene is named only where the DNA matches it firmly. Size is omitted from some rows. Given values are once, few, many or a class for expanded clones.

clone_size,j_call,v_call,d_call,cdr3_nt,cdr3_aa
-,TRBJ2-2,TRBV27,-,TGTGCCAGCAGTTTAGGCGGGTACACCGGGGAGCTGTTTTTT,CASSLGGYTGELFF
few,TRBJ2-7,TRBV4-1,TRBD2,TGCGCCAGCAGCCAACAGACTAGCGGGAGATTCTACGAGCAGTACTTC,CASSQQTSGRFYEQYF
-,TRBJ2-7,TRBV13,-,TGTGCCAGCAGCCCATTGGAGGGGCGGACTGACGAGCAGTACTTC,CASSPLEGRTDEQYF
-,TRBJ2-1,TRBV5-1,TRBD1,TGCGCCAGCAGCGACCGGGACAGATCCTACAATGAGCAGTTCTTC,CASSDRDRSYNEQFF
once,TRBJ2-1,TRBV5-1,TRBD2,TGCGCCAGCAGCTTGGGTGGACTAGCGGGACACCGTACCAACCTGTACAATGAGCAGTTCTTC,CASSLGGLAGHRTNLYNEQFF
once,TRBJ2-7,TRBV25-1,TRBD2,TGTGCCAGCAGTGGACTAGCGGGTAACTCCCACGAGCAGTACTTC,CASSGLAGNSHEQYF
few,TRBJ1-6,TRBV30,-,TGTGCCTGGAGTTATGATATGGGGCTTAATTCACCCCTCCACTTT,CAWSYDMGLNSPLHF
-,TRBJ1-5,TRBV4-1,TRBD1,TGCGCCAGCAGCCCTGGACAGGGGGTTCAGCCCCAGCATTTT,CASSPGQGVQPQHF
-,TRBJ2-7,TRBV6-2/TRBV6-3,-,TGTGCCAGCAGTTACGGGCGCCCAATCACCTACGAGCAGTACTTC,CASSYGRPITYEQYF
-,TRBJ1-5,TRBV19,-,TGTGCCAGTAGTGTCTACAGGGTTGGGCAGCCCCAGCATTTT,CASSVYRVGQPQHF
-,TRBJ2-6,TRBV28,-,TGTGCCAGCAGTTTCGTCTCTGGGGCCAACGTCCTGACTTTC,CASSFVSGANVLTF
-,TRBJ1-1,TRBV19,TRBD1,TGTGCCAGTAGTCCCAGGGACAGGGACACTGAAGCTTTCTTT,CASSPRDRDTEAFF
-,TRBJ2-4,TRBV13,TRBD2,TGTGCCAGCAGCTTAGTAGCGGGGAATAAAAACATTCAGTACTTC,CASSLVAGNKNIQYF
few,TRBJ2-3,TRBV7-3,-,TGTGCCAGCAGCCCCAACGAAGATGCTCTAGGCCGCACAGATACGCAGTATTTT,CASSPNEDALGRTDTQYF
-,TRBJ2-1,TRBV9,-,TGTGCCAGCAGCCTAGGGACTGGCTCCTACAATGAGCAGTTCTTC,CASSLGTGSYNEQFF
-,TRBJ2-1,TRBV7-2,-,TGTGCCAGCAGCTTAGAACAATTGTACAATGAGCAGTTCTTC,CASSLEQLYNEQFF
-,TRBJ2-5,TRBV6-6,-,TGTGCCAGCAGTTGGCAGGAGACCCAGTACTTC,CASSWQETQYF
-,TRBJ2-5,TRBV5-1,TRBD2,TGCGCCAGCAGCGCCGGACTAGCGGGAAGGGAGACCCAGTACTTC,CASSAGLAGRETQYF
-,TRBJ2-5,TRBV6-5,-,TGTGCCAGCAGTTACGGCTACCAAGAGACCCAGTACTTC,CASSYGYQETQYF
once,TRBJ2-7,TRBV9,TRBD2,TGTGCCAGCAGCGTAACCGGGACTAGCGGTTACGAGCAGTACTTC,CASSVTGTSGYEQYF
-,TRBJ2-2,TRBV7-2,-,TGTGCCAGCAGCCCGACAGGTGACAGCGGGGAGCTGTTTTTT,CASSPTGDSGELFF
-,TRBJ2-2,TRBV29-1,-,TGCAGCGTATATGGGGGGACCATCACCGGGGAGCTGTTTTTT,CSVYGGTITGELFF
-,TRBJ1-4,TRBV13,-,TGTGCCAGCAGCTTAGCCCCGGGGTCTTTGGTAAAGGAAAAACTGTTTTTT,CASSLAPGSLVKEKLFF
-,TRBJ2-5,TRBV5-5,TRBD1,TGTGCCAGCAGCCCGGGGACAGCCCAAGAGACCCAGTACTTC,CASSPGTAQETQYF
-,TRBJ2-7,TRBV5-5,TRBD1,TGTGCCAGCAGCTTGGCAGGGGGTCCCTACGAGCAGTACTTC,CASSLAGGPYEQYF